This TCR beta chain derives from a study of T cell repertoires in cytomegalovirus infection. TCRdb re-derived calls from the reads in MiXCR, one entry per CDR3 protein. Of roughly 150,000 distinct CDR3 sequences in the sample, roughly a sixth were seen once. The CDR3 length is 15 residues. The V gene's germline CDR1 is SGHTA and CDR2 FQGNSA. Trimming cost V 5 bases and J 3 bases, with 17 bases left between them. This clonotype showed up just a few times. Sequences were obtained from CD8+ T cells from PBMCs. The J gene is TRBJ2-7, the V gene TRBV7-2; a weak D match, TRBD2 (5 bases). This receptor was identified in a human donor in good health (CMV status not recorded). Some clones in this sample may be carry-over from other donors' samples. The CDR3 is CASSPHPTGYYEQYF. For the CDR3, the DNA is TGTGCCAGCAGCCCCCACCCGACGGGATACTACGAGCAGTACTTC.